One sample yielded the 9 T cell receptor beta chains listed below, sequenced in a study of cytomegalovirus exposure and HLA in healthy donors. The PCR contained 60 Vbeta and 13 Jbeta primers. This table comes from immunoSEQ multiplex PCR, and its TCRdb copy is limited to in-frame clones, with some not included. This sample carries roughly 100,000 clones, about 80% of them seen once, and the ten largest clones take about 5.4%. Sequencing was carried out using PBMCs. The receptors originated from a woman under 30 in good health and CMV-seropositive.

The gene calls are TRBV10-1 and TRBJ1-3; D is unresolved. V was clipped by 6 bases and J by 0 bases, with 9 bases between them. This CDR3 contains 14 residues. Germline V gene lookup returns CDR1 WNHNN and CDR2 SYGVQD (reference sequence). The CDR3 region has the DNA TGCGCCAGCAGCGAGGTCTCCTCTGGAAACACCATATATTTT. It specifies CASSEVSSGNTIYF.

This clone was seen a few times. The gene calls are TRBV9 and TRBJ2-7, with 8 bases identical to TRBD1. V lost 4 bases, J lost 7 bases, and 4 bases stayed unmatched. The CDR3 has 12 amino acids. The germline V gene encodes CDR1 SGDLS and CDR2 YYNGEE. CDR3 DNA: TGTGCCAGCAGCCAAGGACAGGGTGAGCAGTACTTC. Amino acid sequence: CASSQGQGEQYF.

V is TRBV30 and J is TRBJ1-3; the D gene is possibly TRBD1 (5 bases). Per germline, CDR1 GTSNPN and CDR2 SVGIG (reference sequence). The CDR3 extends over 15 amino acids. V was shortened by 2 bases and J by 6 bases, with 17 bases between the two germline ends. This CDR3 is CAWSPGDGMSNTIYF. The CDR3 DNA follows: TGTGCCTGGAGTCCGGGGGACGGGATGTCAAACACCATATATTTT.

CDR3 sequence reads: CATSRDAGLNQPQHF. The CDR3 nucleotides are TGTGCCACCAGCAGAGATGCGGGCCTCAATCAGCCCCAGCATTTT. The chain carries TRBV15 and TRBJ1-5; D is ambiguous. The CDR3 has 15 residues. CDR1 and CDR2 from the germline V gene are LNHNV and YYDKDF (reference sequence). Trimming removed 0 bases from V and 3 bases from J, with 9 bases in between.

CDR3 in amino acids: CASSRRGGDEATYGYTF. CDR3 sequence (DNA): TGTGCCAGCTCACGACGGGGGGGGGACGAGGCGACGTATGGCTACACCTTC. The gene calls are TRBV18 and TRBJ1-2, with D possibly TRBD1 on 5 matching bases. V lost 4 bases and J lost 5, with 23 bases in between. Germline V gene data show CDR1 as KGHSH and CDR2 as LQKENI. The CDR3 is 17 amino acids. Complete variable domain (other parts from reference TRBV18 and TRBJ1-2): NAGVMQNPRHLVRRRGQEARLRCSPMKGHSHVYWYRQLPEEGLKFMVYLQKENIIDESGMPKERFSAEFPKEGPSILRIQQVVRGDSAAYFCASSRRGGDEATYGYTFGSGTRLTVV.

This clone has just one count. This sequence joins TRBV9 and TRBJ2-7; no reliable D call. V was shortened by 0 bases and J by 3 bases, with 7 bases between the two germline ends. CDR3 length equals 13 residues. Germline V CDR1 and CDR2: SGDLS, YYNGEE. The CDR3 nucleotides are TGTGCCAGCAGCGTAGGGCTTAACTACGAGCAGTACTTC. It specifies CASSVGLNYEQYF.

The V and J genes are TRBV27 and TRBJ2-3; a possible D gene is TRBD2 (6 bases). This CDR3 comprises 13 residues. V gave up 3 bases and J gave up 8 bases, with 12 bases separating them. Germline V CDR1 and CDR2: MNHEY, SMNVEV (reference sequence). The CDR3 sequence: CASSFGQGLTQYF. The CDR3, as DNA: TGTGCCAGCAGTTTCGGGCAGGGACTTACGCAGTATTTT.

V is TRBV10-2 and J is TRBJ1-1; possibly TRBD1 for D (5 bases). Between the trimmed V and J ends, which lost 6 bases and 6 bases, there was a span of 17 bases. The CDR3 covers 14 residues. Germline CDR1 is WSHSY and CDR2 is SAAADI. The CDR3 sequence: CASSTLRVGPEAFF. The CDR3 bases are TGCGCCAGCAGCACGCTCAGGGTAGGTCCTGAAGCTTTCTTT.

The V call is TRBV11-2, the J call TRBJ2-1; 13 bases agree with TRBD2. Losses at the gene ends were 6 bases for V and 8 bases for J; bases not matched to a gene: 7. CDR3 length: 15 amino acids. Germline V gene data show CDR1 as SGHAT and CDR2 as FQNNGV. CDR3 nucleotide sequence: TGTGCCAGCAGAGGACTAGCGGGAGATCCCCATGAGCAGTTCTTC. This codes for CASRGLAGDPHEQFF.